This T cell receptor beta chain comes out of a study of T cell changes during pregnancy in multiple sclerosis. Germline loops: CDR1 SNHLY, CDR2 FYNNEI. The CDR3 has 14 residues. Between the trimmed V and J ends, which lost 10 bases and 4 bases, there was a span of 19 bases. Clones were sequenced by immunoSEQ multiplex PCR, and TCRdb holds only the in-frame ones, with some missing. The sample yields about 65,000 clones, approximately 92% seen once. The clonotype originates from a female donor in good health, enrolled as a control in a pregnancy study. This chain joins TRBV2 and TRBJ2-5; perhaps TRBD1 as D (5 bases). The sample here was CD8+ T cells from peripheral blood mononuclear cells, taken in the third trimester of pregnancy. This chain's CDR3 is CAILEAREGETQYF. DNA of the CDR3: TGTGCCATTCTTGAAGCCAGGGAAGGAGAGACCCAGTACTTC.